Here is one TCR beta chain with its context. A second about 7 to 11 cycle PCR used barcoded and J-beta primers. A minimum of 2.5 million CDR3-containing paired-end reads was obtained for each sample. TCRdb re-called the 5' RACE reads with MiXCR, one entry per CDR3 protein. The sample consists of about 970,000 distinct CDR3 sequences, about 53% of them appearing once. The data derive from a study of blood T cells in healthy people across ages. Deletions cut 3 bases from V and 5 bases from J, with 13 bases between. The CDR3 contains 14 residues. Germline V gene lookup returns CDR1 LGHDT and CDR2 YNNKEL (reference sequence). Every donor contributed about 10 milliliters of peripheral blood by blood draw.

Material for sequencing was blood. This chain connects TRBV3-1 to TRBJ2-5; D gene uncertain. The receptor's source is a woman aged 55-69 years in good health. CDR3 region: CASSHTVAAETQYF. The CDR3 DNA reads TGTGCCAGCAGCCATACCGTGGCGGCGGAGACCCAGTACTTC.